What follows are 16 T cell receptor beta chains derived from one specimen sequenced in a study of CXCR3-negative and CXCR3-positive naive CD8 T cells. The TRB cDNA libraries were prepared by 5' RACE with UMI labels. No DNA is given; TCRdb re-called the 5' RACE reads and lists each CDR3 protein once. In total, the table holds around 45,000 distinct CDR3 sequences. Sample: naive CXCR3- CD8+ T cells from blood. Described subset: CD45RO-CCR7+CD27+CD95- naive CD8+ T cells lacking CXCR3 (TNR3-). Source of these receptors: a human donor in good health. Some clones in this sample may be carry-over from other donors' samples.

Here the CDR3 reads CSAMTGLNEKLFF. The chain is built from TRBV20-1 and TRBJ1-4; the D call from TCRdb, TRBD1, cannot be confirmed without DNA. The CDR3 has 13 amino acids. The germline gives CDR1 DFQATT, CDR2 SNEGSKA (reference sequence).

This CDR3 is CSTVAGEDEKLFF. The rearrangement links TRBV29-1 to TRBJ1-4. The germline gives CDR1 SQVTM, CDR2 ANQGSEA. CDR3 size: 13 residues. Drawing the rest from reference TRBV29-1 and TRBJ1-4, the complete variable domain is SAVISQKPSRDICQRGTSLTIQCQVDSQVTMMFWYRQQPGQSLTLIATANQGSEATYESGFVIDKFPISRPNLTFSTLTVSNMSPEDSSIYLCSTVAGEDEKLFFGSGTQLSVL.

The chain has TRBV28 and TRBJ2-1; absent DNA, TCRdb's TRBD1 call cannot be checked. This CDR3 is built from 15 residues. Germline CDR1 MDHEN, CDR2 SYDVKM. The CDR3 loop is CASSFLGGGYNEQFF.

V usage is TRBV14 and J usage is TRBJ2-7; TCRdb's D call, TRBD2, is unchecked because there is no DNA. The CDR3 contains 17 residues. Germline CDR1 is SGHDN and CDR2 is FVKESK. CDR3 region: CASSQDAAAGWTYEQYF. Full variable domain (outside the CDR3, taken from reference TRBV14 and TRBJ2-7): EAGVTQFPSHSVIEKGQTVTLRCDPISGHDNLYWYRRVMGKEIKFLLHFVKESKQDESGMPNNRFLAERTGGTYSTLKVQPAELEDSGVYFCASSQDAAAGWTYEQYFGPGTRLTVT.

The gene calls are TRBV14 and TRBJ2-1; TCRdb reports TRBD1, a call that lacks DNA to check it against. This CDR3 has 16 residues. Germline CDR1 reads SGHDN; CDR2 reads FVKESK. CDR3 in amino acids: CASSQQSTGGFNEQFF.

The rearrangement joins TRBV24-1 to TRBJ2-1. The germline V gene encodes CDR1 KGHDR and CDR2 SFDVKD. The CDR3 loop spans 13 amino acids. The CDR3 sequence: CATSDGDYNEQFF.

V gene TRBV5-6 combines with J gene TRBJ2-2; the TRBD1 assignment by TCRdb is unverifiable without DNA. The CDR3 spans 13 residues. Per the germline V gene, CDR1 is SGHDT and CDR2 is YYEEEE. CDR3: CASSLQGSGELFF.

CDR3: CSVEEGEAGGRGEQYF. The genes are TRBV29-1 and TRBJ2-7; the D gene TCRdb calls, TRBD2, cannot be checked with no DNA. The CDR3 sequence is 16 residues long. Germline values: CDR1 SQVTM, CDR2 ANQGSEA.

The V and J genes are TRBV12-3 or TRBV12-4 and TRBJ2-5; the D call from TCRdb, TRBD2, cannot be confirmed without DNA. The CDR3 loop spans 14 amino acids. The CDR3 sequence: CASSLSGGAKTQYF.

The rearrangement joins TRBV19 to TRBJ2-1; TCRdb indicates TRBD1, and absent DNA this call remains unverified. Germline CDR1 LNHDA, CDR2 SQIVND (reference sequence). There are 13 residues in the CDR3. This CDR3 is CASETEAYNEQFF.

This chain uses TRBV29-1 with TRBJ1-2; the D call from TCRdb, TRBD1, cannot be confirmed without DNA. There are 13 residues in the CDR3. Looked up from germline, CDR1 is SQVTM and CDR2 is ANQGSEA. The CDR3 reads CSVPGQGMYGYTF.

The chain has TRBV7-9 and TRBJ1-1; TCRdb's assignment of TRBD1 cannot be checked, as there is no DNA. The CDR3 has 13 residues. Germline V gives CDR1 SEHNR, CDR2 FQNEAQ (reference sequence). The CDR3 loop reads CASSAPGGTEAFF.

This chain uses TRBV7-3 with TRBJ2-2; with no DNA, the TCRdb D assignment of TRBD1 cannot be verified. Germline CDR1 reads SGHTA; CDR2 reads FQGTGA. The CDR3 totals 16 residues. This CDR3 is CASSAAGTGYTGELFF.

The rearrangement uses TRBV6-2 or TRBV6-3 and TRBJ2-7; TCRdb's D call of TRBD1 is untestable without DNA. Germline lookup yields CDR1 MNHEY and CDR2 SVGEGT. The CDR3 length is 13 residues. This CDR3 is CASSSDILYEQYF.

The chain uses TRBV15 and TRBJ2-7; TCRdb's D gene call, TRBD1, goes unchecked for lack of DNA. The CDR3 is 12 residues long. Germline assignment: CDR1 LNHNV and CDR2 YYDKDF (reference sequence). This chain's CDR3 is CATSSGTAEQYF.

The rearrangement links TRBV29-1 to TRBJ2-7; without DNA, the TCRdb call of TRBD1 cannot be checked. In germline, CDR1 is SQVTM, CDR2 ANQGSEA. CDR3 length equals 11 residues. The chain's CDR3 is CSVKQGYEQYF.